The 2 T cell receptor beta chains presented below share a single source sample, sequenced in a study of T-cell reconstitution after alpha-beta-depleted transplantation in children. TCRbeta library construction was performed incorporating unique molecular identifiers. TCRdb re-derived calls from the PCR reads in MiXCR, one entry per CDR3 protein. The table has about a million distinct CDR3 sequences, less than 30% seen once; the top ten hold about 28%. The material sequenced was PBMCs, mostly from graft donor cells, taken 360 days after TCRalphabeta/CD19-depleted stem cell transplant. Every receptor here comes from a boy in the first two years of life who had a stem cell transplant for SCID, so the T cells may come from the graft donor.

This clonotype was seen a few times. The chain employs TRBV5-1 and TRBJ2-2; TRBD2 matches 7 bases. The CDR3 sequence is 16 residues long. Trimming took 0 bases from V and 1 from J; bases not matched to a gene: 3. From germline, CDR1 is SGHRS and CDR2 YFSETQ. CDR3 amino acids: CASSLGLAQNTGELFF. The CDR3 DNA sequence: TGCGCCAGCAGCTTGGGACTAGCCCAGAACACCGGGGAGCTGTTTTTT.

This chain uses TRBV12-3 or TRBV12-4 with TRBJ1-4; 12 bases align to TRBD1. The CDR3 totals 17 residues. The V and J ends lost 6 bases and 6 bases, in that order; junction bases with no gene match: 11. CDR3 nucleotides: TGTGCCAGCAGCCATCGGGACAGGGGGCGCTGGGATGAAAAACTGTTTTTT. Translating gives CASSHRDRGRWDEKLFF.